These T cell receptor beta chains were read from a single sample in a study of blood T cell repertoires in COVID-19. The repertoire was sequenced with immunoSEQ multiplex PCR; TCRdb's copy has only in-frame clones and lacks some. The sample carries 50,000 to 55,000 clones, about nine tenths recorded once. Material: peripheral blood. The receptors were sampled from a man between 65 and 85 years old with acute or convalescent COVID-19. The CDR3 runs from the conserved cysteine through the conserved F or W. The D gene is left open where the match is weak. A clone size is listed for some rows: how often the clone was seen (once, few, many), or a class if it is expanded.

CDR3	DNA	size	D	V	J
CASSLVLDSTYGYTF	TGTGCCAGCAGCTTGGTACTGGACAGCACCTATGGCTACACCTTC	NA	NA	TRBV5-4	TRBJ1-2
CASSQERGGPPGELFF	TGCGCCAGCAGCCAAGAGCGGGGGGGCCCGCCCGGGGAGCTGTTTTTT	NA	TRBD2	TRBV4-1	TRBJ2-2
CASSLGSAVPNEKLFF	TGCGCCAGCAGCTTGGGAAGTGCGGTCCCTAATGAAAAACTGTTTTTT	NA	NA	TRBV5-1	TRBJ1-4
CAWSRRGMNTEAFF	TGTGCCTGGAGTCGCAGGGGGATGAACACTGAAGCTTTCTTT	once	TRBD1	TRBV30	TRBJ1-1
CASSPAVGQGNTEAFF	TGCGCCAGCAGCCCGGCCGTGGGACAGGGGAACACTGAAGCTTTCTTT	once	TRBD1	TRBV5-1	TRBJ1-1
CASSFRGGTSGGGETQYF	TGCGCCAGCAGCTTCAGAGGAGGGACTAGCGGGGGTGGAGAGACCCAGTACTTC	NA	TRBD2	TRBV5-1	TRBJ2-5
CASSFLPSPLHF	TGTGCCAGCAGCTTCCTACCCTCACCCCTCCACTTT	NA	NA	TRBV7-2	TRBJ1-6
CAWSREQPNQPQHF	TGTGCCTGGAGTCGGGAGCAGCCCAATCAGCCCCAGCATTTT	few	NA	TRBV30	TRBJ1-5
CASSLTSGPYEQYF	TGTGCCAGCAGCCTTACTAGCGGCCCCTACGAGCAGTACTTC	once	TRBD2	TRBV5-4	TRBJ2-7
CASTQEGVYGYTF	TGTGCCAGCACCCAGGAGGGAGTCTATGGCTACACCTTC	NA	NA	TRBV12-3/TRBV12-4	TRBJ1-2
CASSQVTGSSSPLHF	TGTGCCAGCAGCCAAGTTACAGGGAGTAGTTCACCCCTCCACTTT	NA	NA	TRBV3-1/TRBV3-2	TRBJ1-6
CASRTGTGNYGYTF	TGTGCCAGCAGAACCGGGACAGGGAACTATGGCTACACCTTC	NA	TRBD1	TRBV6-5	TRBJ1-2
CASSEQRANYGYTF	TGTGCCAGCAGTGAACAAAGAGCTAACTATGGCTACACCTTC	NA	NA	TRBV6-1	TRBJ1-2
CASSQDTGGEAFF	TGTGCCAGCAGCCAAGACACAGGGGGTGAAGCTTTCTTT	NA	TRBD1	TRBV4-2	TRBJ1-1
CASSLDRTGIYNSPLHF	TGTGCCAGCAGTTTGGATAGGACAGGGATCTATAATTCACCCCTCCACTTT	NA	TRBD1	TRBV27	TRBJ1-6
CASSDAGGLTDTQYF	TGCGCCAGCAGCGATGCGGGAGGACTGACAGATACGCAGTATTTT	NA	TRBD2	TRBV5-1	TRBJ2-3
CSVEAILADTQYF	TGCAGCGTTGAGGCCATATTGGCAGATACGCAGTATTTT	NA	NA	TRBV29-1	TRBJ2-3
CASSLLVHSYEQYF	TGTGCCAGCAGTCTATTGGTCCACTCCTACGAGCAGTACTTC	NA	NA	TRBV2	TRBJ2-7
CASSEGQGVWQPQHF	TGTGCCAGCAGTGAGGGACAGGGAGTATGGCAGCCCCAGCATTTT	NA	TRBD1	TRBV25-1	TRBJ1-5
CASARGGTDTQYF	TGCGCCAGTGCTCGGGGGGGCACAGATACGCAGTATTTT	NA	TRBD2	TRBV5-1	TRBJ2-3
CASSQFQGALHF	TGCGCCAGCAGCCAGTTCCAGGGGGCCCTCCACTTT	NA	TRBD1	TRBV4-3	TRBJ1-6
CASSSQGRAGQGGYTF	TGTGCCAGCAGCTCACAAGGGAGGGCCGGTCAGGGTGGCTACACCTTC	NA	NA	TRBV3-1/TRBV3-2	TRBJ1-2
CASSQEGQGYSPLHF	TGCGCCAGCAGCCAGGAGGGGCAGGGATACTCACCCCTCCACTTT	few	NA	TRBV4-3	TRBJ1-6
CASRRDRNSYEQYF	TGTGCCAGCCGACGGGACAGGAACTCCTACGAGCAGTACTTC	NA	TRBD1	TRBV5-4	TRBJ2-7